This entry lists 14 T cell receptor beta chains sequenced from one sample in a study of human T cells and chemical hapten exposure. Stated time point: pre-sensitization, week 0. The treatment here: therapeutic diphenylcyclopropenone sensitization with weekly scalp DPC. TCRdb redid the calling of the RACE reads with MiXCR, one entry per CDR3 protein. This table has around 200,000 distinct CDR3 sequences, about 31% appearing once. The starting material was whole blood, obtained in connection with sensitization to the hapten diphenylcyclopropenone (DPC). Receptor source: a woman in her thirties with alopecia areata. Some clones in this sample may be carry-over from other donors' samples.

This clonotype was seen more than once but under ten times. The chain employs TRBV29-1 and TRBJ1-2; 7 positions agree with TRBD1. This CDR3 contains 11 residues. Germline V gene lookup returns CDR1 SQVTM and CDR2 ANQGSEA. The V and J ends lost 4 bases and 4 bases, in that order; junction bases with no gene match: 0. The CDR3 nucleotides read TGCAGCGTTGGGGACAGCTATGGCTACACCTTC. As protein: CSVGDSYGYTF.

The V and J genes are TRBV29-1 and TRBJ1-4; perhaps TRBD1 as D (5 bases). V shed 6 bases and J shed 7 bases, with 15 bases lying between them. CDR1 SQVTM and CDR2 ANQGSEA come from the germline V gene. The CDR3 runs to 13 residues. CDR3 in amino acids: CSVRSGTGEKLFF. The CDR3 coding sequence is TGCAGCGTCCGTTCAGGGACGGGTGAAAAACTGTTTTTT.

This clonotype was found a few times. This chain connects TRBV11-2 to TRBJ2-4; D is possibly TRBD1 or TRBD2 (5 bases each). Germline V gene sequence: CDR1 SGHAT, CDR2 FQNNGV. Trimming removed 5 bases from V and 6 bases from J, with 8 bases in between. The CDR3 runs to 12 residues. The CDR3 DNA follows: TGTGCCAGCAGCGGGGGTCCAAACATTCAGTACTTC. As protein: CASSGGPNIQYF.

The genes are TRBV28 and TRBJ2-1; D not certain. The CDR3 contains 11 residues. The V end was cut by 6 bases, the J end by 5 bases, with 5 bases between. The germline V gene has CDR1 MDHEN and CDR2 SYDVKM. The CDR3 here is CASRDDNEQFF. CDR3 coding DNA: TGTGCCAGCAGGGATGACAATGAGCAGTTCTTC.

The V call is TRBV20-1, the J call TRBJ1-5; D uncertain. Deletions cut 0 bases from V and 7 bases from J, with 13 bases between. Per germline, CDR1 DFQATT and CDR2 SNEGSKA (reference sequence). This CDR3 region has 14 residues. The CDR3 reads CSARDPTGIQPQHF. In nucleotides, the CDR3 is TGCAGTGCTAGAGACCCGACGGGGATCCAGCCCCAGCATTTT.

This clonotype was seen only once. The chain couples TRBV20-1 to TRBJ1-6, with D possibly matching TRBD1 (5 bases). With 2 bases removed from V and 7 bases from J, the gap between germline ends came to 15 bases. The CDR3 contains 15 residues. Per germline, CDR1 DFQATT and CDR2 SNEGSKA (reference sequence). The CDR3 here is CSARSTGGLNSPLHF. CDR3 in DNA: TGCAGTGCTAGATCGACCGGGGGTCTGAATTCACCCCTCCACTTT.

V gene TRBV7-2 combines with J gene TRBJ1-2, with 7 bases lining up with TRBD1. The CDR3 extends over 14 amino acids. V lost 5 bases to trimming and J lost 5 bases; unmatched junction nucleotides: 8. Germline CDR1 reads SGHTA; CDR2 reads FQGNSA. Here the CDR3 DNA reads TGTGCCAGCAGCCTAGACAGGGATATTTATGGCTACACCTTC. It is translated as CASSLDRDIYGYTF.

A few counts support this clonotype. The rearrangement joins TRBV11-2 to TRBJ2-7, with D perhaps TRBD1 (6 bases). The V gene's germline CDR1 is SGHAT and CDR2 FQNNGV. CDR3 size: 14 residues. V lost 1 base to trimming and J lost 4 bases, with 11 bases between them. The CDR3 nucleotides are TGTGCCAGCAGCTTAGGGCTGGGACAATACGAGCAGTACTTC. Encoded protein: CASSLGLGQYEQYF.

A few counts support this clonotype. The J gene is TRBJ2-5, the V gene TRBV7-2; TRBD2 matches at 8 bases. Trimming at V came to 1 base and at J to 3 bases, leaving 10 bases not matched to a gene. CDR3 length: 17 residues. CDR1 is SGHTA and CDR2 is FQGNSA in the germline V gene. This chain's CDR3 is CASSLDPPAGVKETQYF. The CDR3, as DNA: TGTGCCAGCAGCTTAGATCCCCCAGCGGGGGTGAAAGAGACCCAGTACTTC.

The rearrangement joins TRBV6-5 to TRBJ2-3, with D tentatively TRBD1 or TRBD2 (5 bases each). Germline V gene data show CDR1 as MNHEY and CDR2 as SVGAGI. This CDR3 has 17 amino acids. V lost 4 bases, J lost 3 bases, and 20 bases lay in between. The CDR3 spells CASSSTGPRSRTDTQYF. Written as DNA, the CDR3 is TGTGCCAGCAGTTCCACGGGACCGAGAAGTAGGACAGATACGCAGTATTTT.

This clonotype has a handful of counts. The chain has TRBV6-2 or TRBV6-3 and TRBJ2-2; D is unclear. CDR3 length: 14 amino acids. CDR1 and CDR2 from the germline V gene are MNHEY and SVGEGT. The V end was cut by 6 bases, the J end by 0 bases, with 8 bases between. The CDR3 DNA sequence: TGTGCCAGCAGGTATCTGGCGAACACCGGGGAGCTGTTTTTT. Translated, it gives CASRYLANTGELFF.

The rearrangement uses TRBV3-1 and TRBJ1-2; 7 positions agree with TRBD1. Germline trimming cut 5 bases from V and 6 bases from J; bases unmatched to any gene: 9. CDR3 length: 14 residues. Per the germline V gene, CDR1 is LGHDT and CDR2 is YNNKEL (reference sequence). The CDR3 nucleotides are TGTGCCAGCAGCGGGACCGGGACAGCCGATGGCTACACCTTC. Translated: CASSGTGTADGYTF. Drawing the rest from reference TRBV3-1 and TRBJ1-2, the complete variable domain is DTAVSQTPKYLVTQMGNDKSIKCEQNLGHDTMYWYKQDSKKFLKIMFSYNNKELIINETVPNRFSPKSPDKAHLNLHINSLELGDSAVYFCASSGTGTADGYTFGSGTRLTVV.

This chain joins TRBV19 and TRBJ1-5, with D possibly TRBD1 on 6 matching bases. CDR1 is LNHDA, CDR2 SQIVND, per germline (reference sequence). This CDR3 is 13 amino acids long. V was trimmed by 10 bases and J by 5 bases, leaving 15 bases between them. CDR3 protein: CATATAGDQPQHF. In nucleotides, the CDR3 is TGTGCCACCGCGACAGCAGGGGATCAGCCCCAGCATTTT.

The rearrangement links TRBV6-6 to TRBJ2-3; a possible D gene is TRBD2 (7 bases). This CDR3 region has 15 residues. Germline V CDR1 and CDR2: MNHNY, SVGAGI (reference sequence). V lost 3 bases and J 2 bases, leaving 12 bases between the germline ends. Written as DNA, the CDR3 is TGTGCCAGCAGTTATGGTGCGGGGGCCACAGATACGCAGTATTTT. Translated: CASSYGAGATDTQYF.